This entry lists 3 T cell receptor beta chains sequenced from one sample in a study of cytomegalovirus exposure and HLA in healthy donors. The PCR was carried out with 60 Vbeta primers and 13 Jbeta primers. Only in-frame clones appear in the TCRdb table, and some are missing; sequencing was by immunoSEQ multiplex PCR. The sample has 160,000 or so clones; 75% to 90% are singletons. Material: PBMCs. The receptors here all came from a male donor in good health and CMV-seropositive.

This clone has just a few counts. The V call is TRBV7-9, the J call TRBJ2-7, with TRBD1 identical over 10 bases. Germline V gene sequence: CDR1 SEHNR, CDR2 FQNEAQ (reference sequence). The V and J ends lost 5 bases and 6 bases, in that order; junction bases with no gene match: 7. The CDR3 is 14 amino acids. CDR3 DNA: TGTGCCAGCAGCCCGACAGGGGGCATGGCCGAGCAGTACTTC. Translated: CASSPTGGMAEQYF.

The V and J genes are TRBV11-3 and TRBJ1-3; no definite D call. V was shortened by 5 bases and J by 4 bases, with 18 bases between the two germline ends. Germline V gene sequence: CDR1 SGHNT, CDR2 YENEEA. This CDR3 contains 16 residues. CDR3 DNA sequence: TGTGCCAGCAGCGTCCGAGCTCCGGGAAGGGGAAACACCATATATTTT. It is translated as CASSVRAPGRGNTIYF.

The rearrangement uses TRBV21-1 and TRBJ1-4; TRBD1 is the table's D call and was not checked against the DNA. TRBV21-1 is recorded as a pseudogene. The CDR3 extends over 15 amino acids. CDR3 sequence (DNA): TGTGCCAGCAGCAAGGGGGACAGGGGTAATGAAAAACTGTTTTTT. It specifies CASSKGDRGNEKLFF.